This TCR beta chain was obtained from a study of Ad26.COV2.S vaccination and SARS-CoV-2 variants. The study's findings and limits: It was found that vaccine and placebo recipients had similar non-spike TCR breadth.

As concerns this clone: Its antigen is not known.

TCRdb's copy holds only in-frame clones and misses some; the assay was immunoSEQ multiplex PCR. The profile shows 350,000 to 400,000 clones, 88% of them singletons. V was trimmed by 3 bases and J by 4 bases, leaving 10 bases between them. CDR3 size: 15 residues. Looked up from germline, CDR1 is SGHTA and CDR2 is FQGNSA. The treatment was: 15 to 20 received Ad26.COV2.S at low or high dose, single or two shots; 5 received placebo; per-sample allocation not given. Collection of samples fell on day 63 after the first vaccine or placebo injection. The receptor comes from a person aged 18-65 years who received the Ad26.COV2.S COVID-19 vaccine or a placebo. V and J are TRBV7-2 and TRBJ2-6, with D tentatively TRBD2 (6 bases). The specimen comprised peripheral blood, sampled in a trial of Ad26.COV2.S vaccine versus placebo. The CDR3 nucleotides are TGTGCCAGCAGCTTTGGCGGGGCCGGGGCCAACGTCCTGACTTTC. Protein: CASSFGGAGANVLTF.